This is a list of T cell receptor beta chains from one sample in a study of shared clonotypes between healthy human individuals. Profiled with immunoSEQ multiplex PCR; TCRdb holds only in-frame clones, not every one. Counted here are roughly 810,000 clones, approximately 96% occurring once; the ten biggest clones make up about 0.25%. The sample consisted of naive CD8+ T cells sorted from blood. The receptor set was obtained from a man younger than 45 in good health. Each CDR3 is given with its conserved first and last residue. Each record gives: J gene, V gene, CDR3 protein.

j_gene: TRBJ2-5
v_gene: TRBV13
CDR3aa: CASSLEAGADETQYF

j_gene: TRBJ1-3
v_gene: TRBV28
CDR3aa: CASRGGPFGNTIYF

j_gene: TRBJ2-5
v_gene: TRBV27
CDR3aa: CASSSRRGGGRPQETQYF

j_gene: TRBJ2-1
v_gene: TRBV28
CDR3aa: CASRQGPSKYNEQFF

j_gene: TRBJ2-7
v_gene: TRBV28
CDR3aa: CASSSPWTGVYEQYF

j_gene: TRBJ1-2
v_gene: TRBV28
CDR3aa: CASSWTGDGYTF

j_gene: TRBJ2-7
v_gene: TRBV7-6
CDR3aa: CASSLGEPYEQYF

j_gene: TRBJ2-7
v_gene: TRBV5-4
CDR3aa: CASSLTLAYEQYF

j_gene: TRBJ2-3
v_gene: TRBV29-1
CDR3aa: CSVDGQTSYTDTQYF

j_gene: TRBJ2-7
v_gene: TRBV28
CDR3aa: CASSLTGSGNEQYF

j_gene: TRBJ2-2
v_gene: TRBV6-5
CDR3aa: CASSAQGATGELFF

j_gene: TRBJ2-1
v_gene: TRBV28
CDR3aa: CASSFGTIFEQFF

j_gene: TRBJ1-5
v_gene: TRBV27
CDR3aa: CASSLLGSNQPQHF

j_gene: TRBJ2-1
v_gene: TRBV2
CDR3aa: CASPGQVSNEQFF

j_gene: TRBJ2-2
v_gene: TRBV5-1
CDR3aa: CASRPGQALNTGELFF

j_gene: TRBJ2-7
v_gene: TRBV4-1
CDR3aa: CASSQGVYDEQYF

j_gene: TRBJ2-7
v_gene: TRBV7-9
CDR3aa: CASSRSGATYEQYF

j_gene: TRBJ1-3
v_gene: TRBV30
CDR3aa: CAWNSPRGQETFRYGNTIYF

j_gene: TRBJ2-2
v_gene: TRBV7-9
CDR3aa: CASSSDRVKGLGELFF

j_gene: TRBJ2-7
v_gene: TRBV2
CDR3aa: CASSDRSGLRSYEQYF

j_gene: TRBJ2-4
v_gene: TRBV4-1
CDR3aa: CASSSLAGKLFQNIQYF

j_gene: TRBJ2-7
v_gene: TRBV10-3
CDR3aa: CAISESLAGADEQYF

j_gene: TRBJ1-4
v_gene: TRBV19
CDR3aa: CASSWKGGFGSREKLFF

j_gene: TRBJ2-1
v_gene: TRBV7-9
CDR3aa: CASSLEDNEQFF

j_gene: TRBJ2-7
v_gene: TRBV4-3
CDR3aa: CASSQYPGTPIYEQYF

j_gene: TRBJ1-2
v_gene: TRBV6-5
CDR3aa: CASSFGTGGGTKGYTF

j_gene: TRBJ2-3
v_gene: TRBV2
CDR3aa: CASRGVTGLAGVSGTDTQYF

j_gene: TRBJ2-7
v_gene: TRBV5-8
CDR3aa: CASSEMLSWAGQRTYEQYF

j_gene: TRBJ2-7
v_gene: TRBV11-2
CDR3aa: CASSLGAGGYEQYF

j_gene: TRBJ2-1
v_gene: TRBV9
CDR3aa: CASSAPRNRVSHEQFF

j_gene: TRBJ1-1
v_gene: TRBV9
CDR3aa: CASSHPGWGGANTEAFF

j_gene: TRBJ2-5
v_gene: TRBV19
CDR3aa: CASSTQGIVTQYF

j_gene: TRBJ2-1
v_gene: TRBV7-9
CDR3aa: CASTGTLTYNEQFF

j_gene: TRBJ2-1
v_gene: TRBV29-1
CDR3aa: CSVEVSGTAEQFF

j_gene: TRBJ2-1
v_gene: TRBV4-1
CDR3aa: CASSQSGLAEIF

j_gene: TRBJ2-1
v_gene: TRBV10-2
CDR3aa: CASSSGTSGYNEQFF

j_gene: TRBJ2-2
v_gene: TRBV29-1
CDR3aa: CSVEDQTGRMAGELFF

j_gene: TRBJ2-7
v_gene: TRBV7-6
CDR3aa: CASSLAGSTGEYEQYF

j_gene: TRBJ1-1
v_gene: TRBV21-1
CDR3aa: CASSKAPADTEAFF

j_gene: TRBJ2-7
v_gene: TRBV5-5
CDR3aa: CASSLGGPGYEQYF

j_gene: TRBJ2-3
v_gene: TRBV28
CDR3aa: CASRRQSGRPTDTQYF

j_gene: TRBJ2-7
v_gene: TRBV5-1
CDR3aa: CASSPFEVPLSYEQYF

j_gene: TRBJ2-7
v_gene: TRBV4-2
CDR3aa: CASSQDFGGSYEQYF

j_gene: TRBJ2-7
v_gene: TRBV29-1
CDR3aa: CSVAPSMTGHEQYF

j_gene: TRBJ2-3
v_gene: TRBV28
CDR3aa: CASSLLPQDTQYF

j_gene: TRBJ2-1
v_gene: TRBV30
CDR3aa: CALYQRPGLAPNNEQFF

j_gene: TRBJ2-7
v_gene: TRBV4-1
CDR3aa: CASSLVPWAYEQYF

j_gene: TRBJ1-2
v_gene: TRBV29-1
CDR3aa: CSAESTGSDYGYTF

j_gene: TRBJ1-3
v_gene: TRBV7-3
CDR3aa: CASTQAEGALGNTIYF

j_gene: TRBJ1-2
v_gene: TRBV27
CDR3aa: CASSLSAVGGTALNYGYTF